This passage covers 9 T cell receptor beta chains from one sample sequenced in a study of T cells after yellow fever vaccination. Each CDR3 protein is one row after TCRdb ran MiXCR on the 5' RACE reads. The data show fewer than 500,000 distinct CDR3 sequences, around a sixth seen once. The material sequenced was PBMCs, taken before the yellow fever booster vaccination. The receptors derive from a man younger than 30 who received the YFV17D yellow fever vaccine.

Only a few counts were recorded for this clonotype. This chain links TRBV7-2 with TRBJ1-2, with D unresolved. The germline gives CDR1 SGHTA, CDR2 FQGNSA. Deletions cut 1 base from V and 2 bases from J, with 8 bases between. This CDR3 contains 14 residues. The CDR3 coding sequence is TGTGCCAGCAGCTTAGGATGGGCAAACTATGGCTACACCTTC. Amino acid sequence: CASSLGWANYGYTF.

This clonotype was seen a handful of times. The chain recombines TRBV2 with TRBJ1-1; possibly TRBD1 for D (6 bases). Trimming left V 7 bases short and J 4 bases short, with 13 bases between. CDR3 length: 13 residues. Germline V gene sequence: CDR1 SNHLY, CDR2 FYNNEI. CDR3 in amino acids: CASTKGQTTEAFF. The DNA for the CDR3 is TGTGCCAGCACCAAAGGACAGACCACTGAAGCTTTCTTT.

This clonotype was observed a handful of times. J is TRBJ2-7 and V is TRBV7-2, with 7 bases lining up with TRBD1. V gave up 3 bases and J gave up 3 bases; unmatched junction bases: 5. The CDR3 is made up of 14 amino acids. Germline CDR1 SGHTA, CDR2 FQGNSA. CDR3 region: CASSFSNRGYEQYF. CDR3 bases: TGTGCCAGCAGCTTTTCAAACAGGGGCTACGAGCAGTACTTC. The full variable domain, with the rest looked up from reference TRBV7-2 and TRBJ2-7, is GAGVSQSPSNKVTEKGKDVELRCDPISGHTALYWYRQSLGQGLEFLIYFQGNSAPDKSGLPSDRFSAERTGGSVSTLTIQRTQQEDSAVYLCASSFSNRGYEQYFGPGTRLTVT.

This clonotype appeared many times. This sequence joins TRBV5-5 and TRBJ2-1; TRBD2 might be the D (6 bases). V shed 3 bases and J shed 10 bases, with 11 bases lying between them. This CDR3 contains 12 residues. From germline, CDR1 is SGHKS and CDR2 YYEKEE (reference sequence). The CDR3 spells CASSWTGEEQFF. In nucleotides, the CDR3 is TGTGCCAGCAGCTGGACGGGGGAGGAGCAGTTCTTC.

The J gene is TRBJ2-2, the V gene TRBV5-6, with TRBD2 as a possible D gene (7 bases). This CDR3 is 16 amino acids long. In germline, CDR1 is SGHDT, CDR2 YYEEEE. Trimming took 4 bases from V and 0 from J, leaving 13 bases between them. The CDR3 protein is CASSTWGGPNTGELFF. The CDR3 coding sequence is TGTGCCAGCAGCACCTGGGGGGGGCCGAACACCGGGGAGCTGTTTTTT.

The table lists this clonotype with a few counts. The chain uses TRBV9 and TRBJ1-2; the D gene is possibly TRBD1 (6 bases). The germline V gene encodes CDR1 SGDLS and CDR2 YYNGEE. V dropped 3 bases and J dropped 5 bases, with 8 bases sitting between them. The CDR3 spans 12 residues. The CDR3 DNA reads TGTGCCAGCAGCGCAGGACAGTATGGCTACACCTTC. The encoded protein is CASSAGQYGYTF.

Points on this clonotype: Mismatch with germline at one junction end may stem from a read error. The chain joins TRBV4-2 to TRBJ2-1; no clear D. Germline CDR1 is LGHNA and CDR2 is YNFKEQ. This CDR3 has 14 residues. CDR3 bases: TGTGCCAGCAGCCAAGATCAACTGTTAAATGAGCTGTTCTTC. This codes for CASSQDQLLNELFF.

In this sample, this clonotype turned up many times. CDR3: CASSKQYQPQHF. The CDR3 DNA reads as TGTGCCAGTAGTAAACAATATCAGCCCCAGCATTTT. The chain uses TRBV19 and TRBJ1-5; D is unclear. Germline V CDR1 and CDR2: LNHDA, SQIVND (reference sequence). This CDR3 is 12 amino acids long. V shed 4 bases and J shed 5 bases, with 6 bases lying between them.

A few counts support this clonotype. CDR3 nucleotides: TGTGCCAGCAGTTTGAGACAGGGAAACACCATATATTTT. It is translated as CASSLRQGNTIYF. This sequence joins TRBV12-3 or TRBV12-4 and TRBJ1-3, with D perhaps TRBD1 (5 bases). CDR3 size: 13 residues. Trimming cost V 3 bases and J 4 bases, with 7 bases left between them.